Only one count was recorded for the clone carrying this TCR beta chain. Data came from immunoSEQ multiplex PCR; TCRdb stores just in-frame clones and leaves some out. The repertoire has 150,000 to 200,000 clones, around 92% of them found once; the top ten carry roughly 9.8%. The sample originates from a study of T cell responses to AZD1222 COVID-19 vaccine. Sequenced material: peripheral blood, taken on day 0 of AZD1222 vaccination. The clonotype was recovered from an adult in good health.

CDR3 coding DNA: TGTGCCAGCACCACCGGGAGGTTGGACACCGGGGAGCTGTTTTTT. Translation: CASTTGRLDTGELFF. The rearrangement joins TRBV5-6 to TRBJ2-2, with 7 bases fitting TRBD2. Germline V gives CDR1 SGHDT, CDR2 YYEEEE. J gave up 3 bases and V 6 bases, and 8 bases lay outside the gene matches. The CDR3 runs 15 residues.